One and the same sample provided the 3 T cell receptor beta chains below, sequenced in a study of blood T cell repertoires in COVID-19 (TCRdb year 2020). Library preparation was by the immunoSEQ multiplex PCR assay. In its TCRdb copy, this immuneACCESS table keeps in-frame sequences only and misses some clones. Where compared with another copy, unresolved V genes explain less than half of these, and the others have no known cause. This sample is represented by 200,000 to 250,000 clones; around nine tenths of them were singletons. Approximately 1.7% of the sample lies in the top ten. Input material: PBMCs or T cells enriched from blood (not recorded which). Source of these receptors: a woman aged 50 to 65 who had recovered from COVID-19.

The chain couples TRBV28 to TRBJ1-5, with 9 nucleotides matching TRBD1. V was clipped by 5 bases and J by 6 bases; unmatched bases: 8. CDR1 is MDHEN, CDR2 SYDVKM, per germline. The CDR3 is 15 residues long. CDR3 sequence: CASSLPTTGGQPQHF. CDR3 DNA sequence: TGTGCCAGCAGTCTACCTACGACAGGGGGTCAGCCCCAGCATTTT.

This chain connects TRBV7-2 to TRBJ2-5, with D perhaps matching TRBD1 (6 bases). CDR1 is SGHTA and CDR2 is FQGNSA in the germline V gene. The CDR3 is 14 residues long. Deletions cut 3 bases from V and 5 bases from J, with 13 bases between. CDR3 DNA sequence: TGTGCCAGCAGCTTGCAGGGGTTTATGGAGACCCAGTACTTC. Residues: CASSLQGFMETQYF. Complete variable domain (other parts from reference TRBV7-2 and TRBJ2-5): GAGVSQSPSNKVTEKGKDVELRCDPISGHTALYWYRQSLGQGLEFLIYFQGNSAPDKSGLPSDRFSAERTGGSVSTLTIQRTQQEDSAVYLCASSLQGFMETQYFGPGTRLLVL.

The chain combines TRBV3-1 (or the pseudogene TRBV3-2) with TRBJ1-1; TRBD1 agrees at 9 bases. Germline CDR1 LGHDT, CDR2 YNNKEL (reference sequence). The CDR3 is made up of 22 amino acids. The V segment lost 0 bases and the J segment 0 bases; nucleotides outside the gene matches: 20. CDR3 DNA: TGTGCCAGCAGCCAAGATTTTGGGGGCGGAAGGGACAGGGAGGAGGTGAACACTGAAGCTTTCTTT. Protein sequence: CASSQDFGGGRDREEVNTEAFF.